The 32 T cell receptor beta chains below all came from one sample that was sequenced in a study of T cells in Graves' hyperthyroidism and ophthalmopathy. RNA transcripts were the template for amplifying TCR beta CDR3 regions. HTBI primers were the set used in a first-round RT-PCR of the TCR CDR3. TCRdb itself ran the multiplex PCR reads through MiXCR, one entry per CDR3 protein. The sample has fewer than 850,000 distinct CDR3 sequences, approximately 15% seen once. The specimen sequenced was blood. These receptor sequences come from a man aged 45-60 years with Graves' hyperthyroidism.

The CDR3 nucleotides read TGTGCCAGCGGCTCACTAGCGGGAGCATACAATGAGCAGTTCTTC. Translated: CASGSLAGAYNEQFF. The gene calls are TRBV6-1 and TRBJ2-1, with 11 bases lining up with TRBD2. With V trimmed by 8 bases and J by 4 bases, 7 bases remained unmatched. In germline, CDR1 is MNHNS, CDR2 SASEGT. The CDR3 extends over 15 amino acids.

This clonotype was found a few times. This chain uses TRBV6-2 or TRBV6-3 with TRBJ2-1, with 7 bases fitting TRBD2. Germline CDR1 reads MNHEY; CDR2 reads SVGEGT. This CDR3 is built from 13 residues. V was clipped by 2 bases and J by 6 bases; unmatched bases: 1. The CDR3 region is CASSYTSVNEQFF. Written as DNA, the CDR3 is TGTGCCAGCAGTTACACTAGCGTCAATGAGCAGTTCTTC.

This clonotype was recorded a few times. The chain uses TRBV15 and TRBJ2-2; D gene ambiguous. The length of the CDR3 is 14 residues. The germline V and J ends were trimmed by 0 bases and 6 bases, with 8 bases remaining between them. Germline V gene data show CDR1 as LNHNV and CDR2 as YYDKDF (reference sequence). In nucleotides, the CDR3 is TGTGCCACCAGCAGAGATAGTCTGGCCGGGGAGCTGTTTTTT. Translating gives CATSRDSLAGELFF.

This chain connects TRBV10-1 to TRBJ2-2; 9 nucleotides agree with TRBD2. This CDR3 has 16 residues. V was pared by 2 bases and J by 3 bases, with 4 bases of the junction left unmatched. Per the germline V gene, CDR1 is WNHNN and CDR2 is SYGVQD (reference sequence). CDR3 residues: CASSEVAGDHTGELFF. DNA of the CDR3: TGCGCCAGCAGTGAGGTAGCGGGAGATCACACCGGGGAGCTGTTTTTT.

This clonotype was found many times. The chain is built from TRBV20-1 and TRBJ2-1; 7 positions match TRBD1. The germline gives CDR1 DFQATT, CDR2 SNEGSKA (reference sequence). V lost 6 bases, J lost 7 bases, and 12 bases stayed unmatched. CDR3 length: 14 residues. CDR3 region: CSALQPGQSNEQFF. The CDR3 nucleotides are TGCAGTGCCTTACAACCGGGACAGTCAAATGAGCAGTTCTTC.

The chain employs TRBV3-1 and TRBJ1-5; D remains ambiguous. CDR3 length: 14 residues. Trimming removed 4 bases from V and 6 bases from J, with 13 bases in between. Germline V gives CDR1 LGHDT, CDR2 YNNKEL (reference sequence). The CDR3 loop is CASSRERYSQPQHF. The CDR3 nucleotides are TGTGCCAGCAGCCGGGAGAGATATAGTCAGCCCCAGCATTTT.

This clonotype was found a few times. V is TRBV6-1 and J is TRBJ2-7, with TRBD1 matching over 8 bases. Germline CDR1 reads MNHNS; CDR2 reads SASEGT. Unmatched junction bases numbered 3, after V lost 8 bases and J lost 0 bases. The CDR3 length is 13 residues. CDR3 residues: CASGDRSSYEQYF. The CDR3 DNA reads TGTGCCAGCGGGGACAGGAGCTCCTACGAGCAGTACTTC.

CDR3 DNA: TGCAGTGCTGGACGGACAGGGGCATATCAAGATGGCTACACCTTC. This gives the protein CSAGRTGAYQDGYTF. The J gene is TRBJ1-2, the V gene TRBV20-1, with 9 bases aligning to TRBD1. The ends lost 5 bases at V and 6 bases at J; junction bases unmatched: 13. CDR1 and CDR2 from the germline V gene are DFQATT and SNEGSKA (reference sequence). CDR3 size: 15 residues.

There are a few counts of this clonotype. CDR3 loop: CASSLFAGISGELFF. CDR3 DNA sequence: TGTGCCAGCAGTTTATTTGCAGGAATCAGCGGGGAGCTGTTTTTT. J is TRBJ2-2 and V is TRBV28; no firm D call. The CDR3 is 15 residues long. With 1 base removed from V and 7 bases from J, the gap between germline ends came to 13 bases. Per germline, CDR1 MDHEN and CDR2 SYDVKM.

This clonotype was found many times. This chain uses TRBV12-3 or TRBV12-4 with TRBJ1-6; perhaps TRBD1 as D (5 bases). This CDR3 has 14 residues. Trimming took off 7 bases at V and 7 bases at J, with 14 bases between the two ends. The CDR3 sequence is CASTPGRENSPLHF. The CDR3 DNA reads TGTGCCAGCACCCCTGGCAGGGAGAATTCACCCCTCCACTTT.

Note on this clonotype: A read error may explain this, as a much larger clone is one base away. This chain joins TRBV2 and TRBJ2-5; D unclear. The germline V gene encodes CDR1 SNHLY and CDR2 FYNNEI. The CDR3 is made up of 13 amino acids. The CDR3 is CASNPEYQEAQYF. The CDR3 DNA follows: TGTGCCAGCAACCCAGAGTACCAAGAGGCCCAGTACTTC.

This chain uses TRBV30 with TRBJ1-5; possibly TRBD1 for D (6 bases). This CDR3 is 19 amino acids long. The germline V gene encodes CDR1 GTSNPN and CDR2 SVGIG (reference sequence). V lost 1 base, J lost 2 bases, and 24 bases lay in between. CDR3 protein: CAWSGTAGTHFNGNQPQHF. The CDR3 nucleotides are TGTGCCTGGAGTGGTACCGCCGGGACACATTTTAATGGCAATCAGCCCCAGCATTTT. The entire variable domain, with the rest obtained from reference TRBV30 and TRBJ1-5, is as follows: SQTIHQWPATLVQPVGSPLSLECTVEGTSNPNLYWYRQAAGRGLQLLFYSVGIGQISSEVPQNLSASRPQDRQFILSSKKLLLSDSGFYLCAWSGTAGTHFNGNQPQHFGDGTRLSIL.

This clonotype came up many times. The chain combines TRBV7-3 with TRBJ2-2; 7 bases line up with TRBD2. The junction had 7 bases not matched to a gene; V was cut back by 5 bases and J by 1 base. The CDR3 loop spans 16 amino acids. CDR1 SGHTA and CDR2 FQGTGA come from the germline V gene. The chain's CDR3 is CASSPSSGWNTGELFF. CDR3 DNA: TGTGCCAGCAGCCCTTCTAGCGGTTGGAACACCGGGGAGCTGTTTTTT.

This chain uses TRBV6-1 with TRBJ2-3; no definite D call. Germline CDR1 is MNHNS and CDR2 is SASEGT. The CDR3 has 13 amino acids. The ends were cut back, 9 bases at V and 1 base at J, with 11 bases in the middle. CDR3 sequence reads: CASRRVGTDTQYF. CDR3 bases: TGTGCCAGTAGGAGAGTGGGCACAGATACGCAGTATTTT.

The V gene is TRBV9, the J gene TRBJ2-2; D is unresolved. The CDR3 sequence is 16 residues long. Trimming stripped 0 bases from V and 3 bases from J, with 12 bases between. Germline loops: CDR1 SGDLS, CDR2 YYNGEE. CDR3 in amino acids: CASSVASSWYTGELFF. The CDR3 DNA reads TGTGCCAGCAGCGTAGCTTCCTCGTGGTACACCGGGGAGCTGTTTTTT.

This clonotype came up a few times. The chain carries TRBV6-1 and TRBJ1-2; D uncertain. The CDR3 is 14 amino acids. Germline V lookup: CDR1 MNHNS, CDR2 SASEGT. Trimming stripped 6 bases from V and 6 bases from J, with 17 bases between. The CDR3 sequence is CASSNRRHPHGYTF. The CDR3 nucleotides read TGTGCCAGCAGCAACCGTCGACATCCCCATGGCTACACCTTC.

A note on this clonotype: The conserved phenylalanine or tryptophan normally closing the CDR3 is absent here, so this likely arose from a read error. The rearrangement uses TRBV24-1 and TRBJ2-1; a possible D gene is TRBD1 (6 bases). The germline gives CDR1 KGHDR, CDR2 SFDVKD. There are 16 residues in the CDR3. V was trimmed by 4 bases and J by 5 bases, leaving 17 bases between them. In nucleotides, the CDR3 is TGTGCCACCAGTGACCGCACCGGGACATATAACAATGAGCAGTTCTCC. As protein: CATSDRTGTYNNEQFS.

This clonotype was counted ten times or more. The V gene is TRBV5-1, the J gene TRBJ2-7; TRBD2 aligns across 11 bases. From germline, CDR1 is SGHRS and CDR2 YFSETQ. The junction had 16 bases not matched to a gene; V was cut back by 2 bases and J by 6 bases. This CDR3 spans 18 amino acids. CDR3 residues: CASSFKVFAGLAVPEQYF. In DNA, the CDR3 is TGCGCCAGCAGCTTTAAAGTCTTTGCGGGACTAGCGGTACCCGAGCAGTACTTC. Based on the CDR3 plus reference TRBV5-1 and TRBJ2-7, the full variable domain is KAGVTQTPRYLIKTRGQQVTLSCSPISGHRSVSWYQQTPGQGLQFLFEYFSETQRNKGNFPGRFSGRQFSNSRSEMNVSTLELGDSALYLCASSFKVFAGLAVPEQYFGPGTRLTVT.

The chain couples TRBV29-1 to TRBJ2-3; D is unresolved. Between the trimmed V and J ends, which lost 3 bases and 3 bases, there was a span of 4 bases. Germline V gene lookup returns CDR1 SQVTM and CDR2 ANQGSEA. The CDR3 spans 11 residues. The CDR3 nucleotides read TGCAGCGTTGAGGTAACAGATACGCAGTATTTT. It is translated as CSVEVTDTQYF.

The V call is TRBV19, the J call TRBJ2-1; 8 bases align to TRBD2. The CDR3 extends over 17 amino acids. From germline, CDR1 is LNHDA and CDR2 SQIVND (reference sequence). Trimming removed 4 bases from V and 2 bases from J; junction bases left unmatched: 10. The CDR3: CASSTYLAGTPYNEQFF. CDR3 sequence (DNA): TGTGCCAGTAGTACATACCTAGCGGGTACGCCCTACAATGAGCAGTTCTTC.

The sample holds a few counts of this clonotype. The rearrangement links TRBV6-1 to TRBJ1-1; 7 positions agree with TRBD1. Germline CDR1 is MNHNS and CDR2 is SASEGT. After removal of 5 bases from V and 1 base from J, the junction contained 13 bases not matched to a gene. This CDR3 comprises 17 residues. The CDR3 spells CASSRRTGERRNTEAFF. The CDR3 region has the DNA TGTGCCAGCAGTCGAAGGACAGGAGAACGCCGGAACACTGAAGCTTTCTTT.

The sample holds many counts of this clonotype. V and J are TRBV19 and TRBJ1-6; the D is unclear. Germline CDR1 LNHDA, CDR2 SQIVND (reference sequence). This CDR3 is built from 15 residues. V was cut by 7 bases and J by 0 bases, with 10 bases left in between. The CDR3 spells CASKLGRSYNSPLHF. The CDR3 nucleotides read TGTGCCAGTAAGCTCGGACGCTCCTATAATTCACCCCTCCACTTT.

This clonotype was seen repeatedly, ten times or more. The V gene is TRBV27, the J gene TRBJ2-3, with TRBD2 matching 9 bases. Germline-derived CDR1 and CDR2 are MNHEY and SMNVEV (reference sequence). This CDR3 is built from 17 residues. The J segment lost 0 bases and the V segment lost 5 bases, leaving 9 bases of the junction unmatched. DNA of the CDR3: TGTGCCAGCAGTAATTTGCGGGAGGGAACTAGCACAGATACGCAGTATTTT. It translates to CASSNLREGTSTDTQYF.

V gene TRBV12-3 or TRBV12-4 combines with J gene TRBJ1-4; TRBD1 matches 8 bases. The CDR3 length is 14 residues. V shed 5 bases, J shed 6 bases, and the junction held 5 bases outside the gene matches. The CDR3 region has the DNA TGTGCCAGCAGTCCCCAGGGGGCTTATGAAAAACTGTTTTTT. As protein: CASSPQGAYEKLFF.

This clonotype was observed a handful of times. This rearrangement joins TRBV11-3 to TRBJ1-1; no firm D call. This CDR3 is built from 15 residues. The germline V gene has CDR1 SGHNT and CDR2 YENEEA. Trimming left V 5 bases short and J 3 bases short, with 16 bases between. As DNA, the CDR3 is TGTGCCAGCAGCCCCGAGGGTCTTTCCGACACTGAAGCTTTCTTT. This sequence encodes CASSPEGLSDTEAFF.

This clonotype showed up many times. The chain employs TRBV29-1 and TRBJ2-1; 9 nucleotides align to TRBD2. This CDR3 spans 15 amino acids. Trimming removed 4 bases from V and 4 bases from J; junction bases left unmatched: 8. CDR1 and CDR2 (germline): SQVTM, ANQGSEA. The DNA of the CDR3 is TGCAGCGTTGGACAGGGTACTAGCGGGTACAATGAGCAGTTCTTC. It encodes CSVGQGTSGYNEQFF.

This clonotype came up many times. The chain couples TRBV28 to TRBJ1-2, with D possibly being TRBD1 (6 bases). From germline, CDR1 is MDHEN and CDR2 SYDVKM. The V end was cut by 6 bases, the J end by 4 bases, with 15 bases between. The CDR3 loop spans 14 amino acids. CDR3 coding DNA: TGTGCCAGCAGCCCTTTTACAGGGTTCTATGGCTACACCTTC. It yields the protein CASSPFTGFYGYTF.

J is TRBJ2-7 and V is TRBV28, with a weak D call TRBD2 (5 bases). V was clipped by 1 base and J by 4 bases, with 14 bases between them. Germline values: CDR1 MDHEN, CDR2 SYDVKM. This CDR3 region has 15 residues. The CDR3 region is CASSLSFQGGYEQYF. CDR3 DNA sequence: TGTGCCAGCAGTTTATCGTTCCAAGGCGGGTACGAGCAGTACTTC.

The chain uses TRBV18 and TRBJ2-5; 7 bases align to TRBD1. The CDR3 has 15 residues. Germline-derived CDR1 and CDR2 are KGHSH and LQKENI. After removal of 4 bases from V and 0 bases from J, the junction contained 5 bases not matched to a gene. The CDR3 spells CASSHGQANQETQYF. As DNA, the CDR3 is TGTGCCAGCTCACATGGACAGGCCAACCAAGAGACCCAGTACTTC.

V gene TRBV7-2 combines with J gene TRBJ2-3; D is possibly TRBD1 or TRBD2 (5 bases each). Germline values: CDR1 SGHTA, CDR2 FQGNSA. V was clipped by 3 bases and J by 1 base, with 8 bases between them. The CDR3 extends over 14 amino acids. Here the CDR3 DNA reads TGTGCCAGCAGCTTCGGGGCAGGCACAGATACGCAGTATTTT. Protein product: CASSFGAGTDTQYF.

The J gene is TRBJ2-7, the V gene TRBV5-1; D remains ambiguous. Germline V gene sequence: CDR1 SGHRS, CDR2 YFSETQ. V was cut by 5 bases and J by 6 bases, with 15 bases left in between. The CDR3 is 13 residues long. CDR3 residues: CASSSADGFEQYF. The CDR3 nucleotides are TGCGCCAGCAGTTCCGCGGACGGGTTCGAGCAGTACTTC.

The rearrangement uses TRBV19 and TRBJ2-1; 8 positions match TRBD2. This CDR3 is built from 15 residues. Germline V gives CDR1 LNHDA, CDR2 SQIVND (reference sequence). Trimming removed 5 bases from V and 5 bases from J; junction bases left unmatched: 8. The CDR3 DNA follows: TGTGCCAGTAGTCCCAGACTAGCGCAAAACAATGAGCAGTTCTTC. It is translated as CASSPRLAQNNEQFF.